The clone carrying this TCR beta chain has just one count. The target antigen is unknown. The CDR3 is made up of 11 amino acids. CDR1 is SGHNT, CDR2 YYREEE, per germline (reference sequence). Trimming stripped 4 bases from V and 1 base from J, with 2 bases between. The data were obtained in a study of cytomegalovirus exposure and HLA in healthy donors. 13 Jbeta primers and 60 Vbeta primers were used for the PCR. Data came from immunoSEQ multiplex PCR; TCRdb stores just in-frame clones and leaves some out. This table has some 200,000 clones, roughly 68% appearing once. The study's findings and limits: The classifier, whose performance was assessed in both the original and validation cohorts, reportedly diagnosed cytomegalovirus status with high specificity and sensitivity.

The genes are TRBV5-4 and TRBJ1-1; D unresolved. The specimen was PBMCs. The receptor was derived from a man aged 40-49 years in good health and CMV-seropositive. CDR3 residues: CASSQNTEAFF. Written as DNA, the CDR3 is TGTGCCAGCAGCCAGAACACTGAAGCTTTCTTT.